This T cell receptor (beta chain) derives from a study of control samples from healthy donors and cancer patients. This table comes from immunoSEQ multiplex PCR, and its TCRdb copy is limited to in-frame clones, with some not included. The repertoire holds about 160,000 clones, with around 95% as singletons. The CDR3 consists of 16 residues. Trimming pared 0 bases from V and 3 bases from J, leaving 15 bases between. CDR1 and CDR2 (germline): SGDLS, YYNGEE. Material: blood. The chain carries TRBV9 and TRBJ1-2; D remains ambiguous. The clonotype originates from a woman in her thirties or forties in good health. The CDR3 coding sequence is TGTGCCAGCAGCGTAGATCTGGACGGAGTCGACTATGGCTACACCTTC. Translating gives CASSVDLDGVDYGYTF.